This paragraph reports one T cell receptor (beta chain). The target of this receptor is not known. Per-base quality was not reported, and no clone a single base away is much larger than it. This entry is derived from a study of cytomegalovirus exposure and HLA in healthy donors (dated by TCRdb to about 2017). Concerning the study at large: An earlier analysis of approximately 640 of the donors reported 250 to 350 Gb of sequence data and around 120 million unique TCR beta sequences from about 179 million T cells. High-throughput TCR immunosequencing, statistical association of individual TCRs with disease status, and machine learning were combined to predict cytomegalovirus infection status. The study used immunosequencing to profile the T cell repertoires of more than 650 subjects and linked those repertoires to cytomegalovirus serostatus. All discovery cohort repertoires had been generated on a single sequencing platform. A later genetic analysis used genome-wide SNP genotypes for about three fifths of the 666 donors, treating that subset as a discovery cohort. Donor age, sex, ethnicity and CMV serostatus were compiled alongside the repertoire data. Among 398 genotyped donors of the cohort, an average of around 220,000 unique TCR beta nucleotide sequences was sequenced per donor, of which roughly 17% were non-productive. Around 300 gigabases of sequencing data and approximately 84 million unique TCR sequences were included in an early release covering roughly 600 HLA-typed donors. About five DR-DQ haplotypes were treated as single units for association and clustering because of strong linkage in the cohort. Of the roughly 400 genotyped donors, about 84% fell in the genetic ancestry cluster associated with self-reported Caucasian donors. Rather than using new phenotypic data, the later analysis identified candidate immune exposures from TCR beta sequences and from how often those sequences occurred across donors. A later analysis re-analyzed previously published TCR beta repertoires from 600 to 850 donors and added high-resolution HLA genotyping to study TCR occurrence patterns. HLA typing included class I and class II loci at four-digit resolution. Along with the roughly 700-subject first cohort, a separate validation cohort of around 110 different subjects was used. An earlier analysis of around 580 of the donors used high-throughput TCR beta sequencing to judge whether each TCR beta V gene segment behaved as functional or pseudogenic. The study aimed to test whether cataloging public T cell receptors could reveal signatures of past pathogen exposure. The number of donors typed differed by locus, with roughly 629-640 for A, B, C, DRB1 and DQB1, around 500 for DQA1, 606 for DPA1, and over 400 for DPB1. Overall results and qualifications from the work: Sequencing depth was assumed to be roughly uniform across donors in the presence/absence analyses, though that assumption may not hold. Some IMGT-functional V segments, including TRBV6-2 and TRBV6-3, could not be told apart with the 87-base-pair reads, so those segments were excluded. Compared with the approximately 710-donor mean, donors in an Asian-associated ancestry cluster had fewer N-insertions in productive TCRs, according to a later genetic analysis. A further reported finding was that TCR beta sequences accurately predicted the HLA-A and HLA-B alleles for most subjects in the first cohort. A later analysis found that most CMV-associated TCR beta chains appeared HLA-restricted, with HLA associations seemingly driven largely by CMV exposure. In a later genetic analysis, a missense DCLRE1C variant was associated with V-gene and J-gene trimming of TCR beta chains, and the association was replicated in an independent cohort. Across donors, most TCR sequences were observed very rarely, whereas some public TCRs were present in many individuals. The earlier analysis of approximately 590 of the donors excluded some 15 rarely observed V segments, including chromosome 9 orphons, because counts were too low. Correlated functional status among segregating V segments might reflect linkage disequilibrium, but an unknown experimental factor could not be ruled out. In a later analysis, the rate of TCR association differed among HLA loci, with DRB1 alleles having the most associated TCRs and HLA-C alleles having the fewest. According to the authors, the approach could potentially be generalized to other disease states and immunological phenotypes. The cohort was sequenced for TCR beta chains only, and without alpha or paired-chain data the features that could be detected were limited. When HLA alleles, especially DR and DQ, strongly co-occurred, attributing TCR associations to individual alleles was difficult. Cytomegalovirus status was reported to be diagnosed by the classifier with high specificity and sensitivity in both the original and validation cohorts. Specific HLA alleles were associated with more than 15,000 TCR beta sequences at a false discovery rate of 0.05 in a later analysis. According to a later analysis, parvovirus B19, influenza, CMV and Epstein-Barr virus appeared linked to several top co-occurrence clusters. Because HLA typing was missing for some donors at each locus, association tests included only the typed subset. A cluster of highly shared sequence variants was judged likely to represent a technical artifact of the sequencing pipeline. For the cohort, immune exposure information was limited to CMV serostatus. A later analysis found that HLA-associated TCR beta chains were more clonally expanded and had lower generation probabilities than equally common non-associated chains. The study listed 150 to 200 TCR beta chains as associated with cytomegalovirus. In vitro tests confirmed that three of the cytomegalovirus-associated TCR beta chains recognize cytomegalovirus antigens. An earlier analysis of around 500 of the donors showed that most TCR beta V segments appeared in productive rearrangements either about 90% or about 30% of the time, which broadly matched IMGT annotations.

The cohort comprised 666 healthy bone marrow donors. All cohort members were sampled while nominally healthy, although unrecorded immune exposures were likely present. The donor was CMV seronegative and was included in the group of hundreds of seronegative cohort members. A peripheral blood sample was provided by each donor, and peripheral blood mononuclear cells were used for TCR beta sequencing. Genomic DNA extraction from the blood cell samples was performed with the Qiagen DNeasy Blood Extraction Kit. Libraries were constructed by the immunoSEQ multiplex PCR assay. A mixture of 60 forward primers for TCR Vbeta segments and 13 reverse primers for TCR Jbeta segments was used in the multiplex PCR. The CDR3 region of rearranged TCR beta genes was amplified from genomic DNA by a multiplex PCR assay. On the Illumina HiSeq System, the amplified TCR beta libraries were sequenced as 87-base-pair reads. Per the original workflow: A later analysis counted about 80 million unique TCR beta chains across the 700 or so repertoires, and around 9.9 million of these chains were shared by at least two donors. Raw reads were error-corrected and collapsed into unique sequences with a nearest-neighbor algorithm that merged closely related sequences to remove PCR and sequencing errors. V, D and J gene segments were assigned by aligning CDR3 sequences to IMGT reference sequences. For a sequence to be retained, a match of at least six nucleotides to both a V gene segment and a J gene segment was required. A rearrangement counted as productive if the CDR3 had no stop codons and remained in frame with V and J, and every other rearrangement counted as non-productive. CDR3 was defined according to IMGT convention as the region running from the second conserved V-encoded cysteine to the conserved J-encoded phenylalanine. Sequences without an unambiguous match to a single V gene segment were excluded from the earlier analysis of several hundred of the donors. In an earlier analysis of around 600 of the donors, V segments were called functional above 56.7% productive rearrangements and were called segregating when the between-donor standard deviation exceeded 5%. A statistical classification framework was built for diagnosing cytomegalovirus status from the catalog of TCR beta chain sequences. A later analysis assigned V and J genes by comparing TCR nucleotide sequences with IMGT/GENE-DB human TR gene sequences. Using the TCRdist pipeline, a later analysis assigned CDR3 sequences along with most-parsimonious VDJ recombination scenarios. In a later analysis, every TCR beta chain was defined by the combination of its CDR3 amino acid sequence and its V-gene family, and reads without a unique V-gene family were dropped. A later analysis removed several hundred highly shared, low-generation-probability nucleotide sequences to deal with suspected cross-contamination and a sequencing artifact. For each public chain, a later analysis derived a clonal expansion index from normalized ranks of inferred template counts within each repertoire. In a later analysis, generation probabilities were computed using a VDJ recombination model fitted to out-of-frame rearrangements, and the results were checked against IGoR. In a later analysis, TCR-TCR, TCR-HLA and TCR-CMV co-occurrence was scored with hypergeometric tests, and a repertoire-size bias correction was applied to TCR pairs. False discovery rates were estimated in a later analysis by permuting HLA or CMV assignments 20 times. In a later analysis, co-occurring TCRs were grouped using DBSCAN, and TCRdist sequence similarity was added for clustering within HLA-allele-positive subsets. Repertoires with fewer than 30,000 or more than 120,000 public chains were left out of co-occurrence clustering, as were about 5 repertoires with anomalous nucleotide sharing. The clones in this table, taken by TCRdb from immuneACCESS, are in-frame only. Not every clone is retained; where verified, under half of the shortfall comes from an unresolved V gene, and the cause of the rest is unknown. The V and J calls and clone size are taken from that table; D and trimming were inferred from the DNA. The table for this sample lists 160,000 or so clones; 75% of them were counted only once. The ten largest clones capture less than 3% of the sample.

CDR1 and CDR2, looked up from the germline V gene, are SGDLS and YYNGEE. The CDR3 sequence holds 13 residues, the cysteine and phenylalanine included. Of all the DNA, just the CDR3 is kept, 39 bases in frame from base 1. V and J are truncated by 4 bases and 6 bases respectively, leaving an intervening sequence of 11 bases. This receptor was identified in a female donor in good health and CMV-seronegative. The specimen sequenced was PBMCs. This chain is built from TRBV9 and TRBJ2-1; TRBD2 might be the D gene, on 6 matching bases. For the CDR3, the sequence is CASSPRAGNEQFF. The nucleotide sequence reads TGTGCCAGCAGCCCACGAGCGGGCAATGAGCAGTTCTTC.